This passage covers 26 T cell receptor beta chains from one sample sequenced in a study of metastatic and nonmetastatic thyroid tumors. Treatment of any kind had been given to no patient before thyroid surgery. TCRdb reanalyzed the PCR reads via MiXCR. The top ten clones hold roughly a sixth of a sample with 35,000 to 40,000 clones, under 25% of them seen once. The sequenced sample consisted of blood. These receptors were collected from a female donor with papillary thyroid cancer or a benign thyroid nodule (not recorded which). Some clones in this sample may be carry-over from other donors' samples.

Turning to this clone: Compared with germline, one end of the junction differs, possibly owing to a read error. The rearrangement joins TRBV6-1 to TRBJ1-1; the match to TRBD1 covers 8 bases. This CDR3 spans 15 amino acids. CDR1 and CDR2 (germline): MNHNS, SASEGT. The CDR3 is CASSGQGWAVYESFF. As DNA, the CDR3 is TGTGCCAGCAGTGGACAGGGGTGGGCCGTGTATGAATCTTTCTTT.

By its share, this clone is medium-sized. The V gene is TRBV10-3, the J gene TRBJ2-7, with D tentatively TRBD1 (5 bases). The CDR3 contains 12 residues. V was clipped by 5 bases and J by 7 bases, with 12 bases between them. Germline CDR1 reads ENHRY; CDR2 reads SYGVKD. The DNA for the CDR3 is TGTGCCATCAGTAAGGCCGACAGAGAGCAGTACTTC. It encodes CAISKADREQYF.

CDR3 nucleotides: TGTGCCAGTAGTATGCGGGGGGCAGGGGAGGACGAGCAGTACTTC. It translates to CASSMRGAGEDEQYF. J is TRBJ2-7 and V is TRBV19, with 8 bases identical to TRBD2. CDR3 length: 15 residues. Trimming at V came to 3 bases and at J to 5 bases, leaving 9 bases not matched to a gene. Germline V gene lookup returns CDR1 LNHDA and CDR2 SQIVND (reference sequence).

This clone was found many times. The V gene is TRBV6-4, the J gene TRBJ1-6; D is undetermined. The V and J ends lost 8 bases and 13 bases respectively, with 33 bases between them. CDR3 length: 18 residues. The germline V gene has CDR1 MRHNA and CDR2 SNTAGT. CDR3 sequence reads: CASQAKLASRPSDAPLHF. DNA of the CDR3: TGTGCCAGCCAGGCGAAGCTGGCCTCACGCCCTTCGGACGCGCCCCTCCACTTT.

This clone has just a few counts. This may be a read error, as it is one base from a much larger clone. The V and J genes are TRBV20-1 and TRBJ2-3; D may be TRBD1 (5 bases). This CDR3 is 16 amino acids long. V dropped 5 bases and J dropped 3 bases, with 21 bases sitting between them. Germline CDR1 DFQATT, CDR2 SNEGSKA (reference sequence). The CDR3 DNA follows: TGCAGTGCTCTCCATGCCCAGGGTGCCTCGACAGATACGCAGTATTTT. Its translation is CSALHAQGASTDTQYF.

In its sample, this clone was seen a few times. A read error may produce the germline difference seen at one junction end. The rearrangement joins TRBV6-4 to TRBJ2-2, with a weak D call TRBD1 (5 bases). The CDR3 has 13 amino acids. Germline V CDR1 and CDR2: MRHNA, SNTAGT. CDR3 nucleotides: TGTGCCAGCAGTACAGGTTCCCACTGGGATCTGTTTTTT. This translates into CASSTGSHWDLFF.

This clone was picked up many times. The V gene is TRBV7-2, the J gene TRBJ1-4; perhaps TRBD1 as D (6 bases). V lost 0 bases, J lost 2 bases, and 10 bases lay in between. This CDR3 spans 16 amino acids. CDR1 and CDR2 from the germline V gene are SGHTA and FQGNSA. For the CDR3, the DNA is TGTGCCAGCAGCTTAGCGCCTGGGGGCACTAATGAAAAACTGTTTTTT. It is translated as CASSLAPGGTNEKLFF.

This clone is deemed medium-sized. The CDR3 spells CASNSPGNQRHEQYF. The CDR3 DNA is TGTGCCAGCAACTCACCCGGGAACCAACGGCACGAGCAGTACTTC. V is TRBV28 and J is TRBJ2-7, with D possibly TRBD2 on 5 matching bases. Per germline, CDR1 MDHEN and CDR2 SYDVKM. Trimming removed 7 bases at V and 5 bases at J, with 21 bases between. The CDR3 runs 15 residues.

The sample holds a few counts of this clone. This rearrangement joins TRBV28 to TRBJ2-1; D ambiguous. V lost 1 base, J lost 8 bases, and 15 bases lay in between. CDR1 is MDHEN and CDR2 is SYDVKM in the germline V gene. CDR3 length: 15 residues. CDR3 region: CASSLSPPGSHEQFF. The CDR3, as DNA: TGTGCCAGCAGTTTATCCCCCCCAGGATCCCATGAGCAGTTCTTC.

CDR3 amino acids: CSARDFGANLNEQFF. The CDR3 DNA follows: TGCAGTGCTAGGGATTTCGGGGCTAACCTCAATGAGCAGTTCTTC. The chain is built from TRBV20-1 and TRBJ2-1; D could derive from TRBD1 or TRBD2 (5 bases each). Per the germline V gene, CDR1 is DFQATT and CDR2 is SNEGSKA (reference sequence). This CDR3 is built from 15 residues. Between the trimmed V and J ends, which lost 3 bases and 6 bases, there was a span of 18 bases.

To note about this clone: A junction boundary mismatches the germline segment, possibly from a read error. CDR3 residues: CASSSPGTSVRAYNDQFF. In nucleotides, the CDR3 is TGTGCCAGTAGTTCACCCGGGACTAGCGTGAGGGCCTACAATGATCAGTTCTTC. The genes are TRBV19 and TRBJ2-1; 10 bases line up with TRBD2. Germline-derived CDR1 and CDR2 are LNHDA and SQIVND (reference sequence). This CDR3 has 18 amino acids.

This clone appeared once. V gene TRBV20-1 combines with J gene TRBJ2-5; 10 bases align to TRBD2. CDR3 size: 13 residues. The germline V gene has CDR1 DFQATT and CDR2 SNEGSKA (reference sequence). The CDR3: CSLGLAREETQYF. The CDR3 DNA sequence: TGCTCCCTGGGACTAGCGAGGGAAGAGACCCAGTACTTC.

This clone occurred many times. J is TRBJ2-7 and V is TRBV5-1, with 8 positions matching TRBD1. The trim removed 4 bases at V and 1 base at J, leaving 7 bases unmatched. The CDR3 consists of 15 residues. Germline V gives CDR1 SGHRS, CDR2 YFSETQ. The CDR3 here is CASSKGQGISYEQYF. CDR3 DNA sequence: TGCGCCAGCAGCAAAGGACAGGGAATTTCCTACGAGCAGTACTTC.

The V gene is TRBV6-1, the J gene TRBJ2-7; 10 positions match TRBD2. The junction had 12 bases not matched to a gene; V was cut back by 3 bases and J by 7 bases. The CDR3 spans 16 residues. From germline, CDR1 is MNHNS and CDR2 SASEGT. CDR3 DNA: TGTGCCAGCAGTGATCGGGGGCGGCTAGCGGGAGATGAGCAGTACTTC. Amino acid sequence: CASSDRGRLAGDEQYF.

The sample holds many counts of this clone. The rearrangement uses TRBV2 and TRBJ2-2; 7 bases are shared with TRBD2. The V gene end was trimmed by 4 bases and the J gene end by 5 bases; junction bases not matched to a gene: 7. The CDR3 is made up of 15 amino acids. Germline CDR1 SNHLY, CDR2 FYNNEI. CDR3 DNA: TGTGCCAGCAGTGCAGGACTAGTCCGGACCGGGGAGCTGTTTTTT. It codes for CASSAGLVRTGELFF.

This chain links TRBV7-9 with TRBJ1-6; D is unresolved. V was shortened by 1 base and J by 11 bases, with 12 bases between the two germline ends. Germline V gene sequence: CDR1 SEHNR, CDR2 FQNEAQ (reference sequence). This CDR3 spans 14 amino acids. In DNA, the CDR3 is TGTGCCAGCAGCTTAGTGGAGGGCGATCCACCCCTCCACTTT. This sequence encodes CASSLVEGDPPLHF.

The table lists this clone with a few counts. The germline gene is not matched at one end of the junction; a read error may be the cause. V and J are TRBV12-3 or TRBV12-4 and TRBJ2-2; tentative D call: TRBD2 (5 bases). There are 15 residues in the CDR3. This chain's CDR3 is CASSLRSVEAGDLFF. As DNA, the CDR3 is TGTGCCAGCAGTTTACGTAGCGTCGAGGCCGGGGATCTGTTCTTT.

This clone has a count of ten or more. The rearrangement joins TRBV12-3 or TRBV12-4 to TRBJ1-1; D is undetermined. The ends were cut back, 7 bases at V and 1 base at J, with 13 bases in the middle. This CDR3 contains 14 residues. DNA for the CDR3: TGTGCCAGCACTAATTCGGCGGGGAACACTGAAGCTTTCTTT. Protein sequence: CASTNSAGNTEAFF.

In its sample, this clone was seen a few times. This chain links TRBV6-1 with TRBJ2-1, with 8 bases identical to TRBD2. The V and J ends lost 5 bases and 9 bases, in that order; junction bases with no gene match: 21. This CDR3 is built from 18 residues. CDR1 and CDR2 from the germline V gene are MNHNS and SASEGT. The CDR3 is CASSLKGTPGLGEVEQFF. CDR3 coding DNA: TGTGCCAGCAGTCTAAAAGGCACCCCGGGACTAGGGGAGGTTGAGCAGTTCTTC.

This clone was detected only a few times. The CDR3 loop is CAIRSRQVEATEAFF. For the CDR3, the DNA is TGTGCCATCAGGTCGCGACAGGTGGAGGCCACTGAAGCTTTCTTT. The chain joins TRBV10-3 to TRBJ1-1; weak D call: TRBD1 (6 bases). V was cut by 6 bases and J by 4 bases, with 18 bases left in between. Germline values: CDR1 ENHRY, CDR2 SYGVKD. This CDR3 is built from 15 residues.

This clone was picked up many times. A much more abundant neighbour one base away suggests this may be a read error. Likely a read error: the CDR3 ends without its conserved phenylalanine or tryptophan. The CDR3 protein is CASSGRESPYEQYL. CDR3 sequence (DNA): TGTGCCAGCAGCGGGCGGGAGTCACCCTACGAGCAGTACCTC. V gene TRBV28 combines with J gene TRBJ2-7, with 7 bases aligning to TRBD2. The CDR3 covers 14 residues. Trimming removed 6 bases from V and 2 bases from J; junction bases left unmatched: 7. Germline V gives CDR1 MDHEN, CDR2 SYDVKM.

This clone was counted ten times or more. The rearrangement uses TRBV6-1 and TRBJ2-1; tentatively, D is TRBD2 (6 bases). The CDR3 contains 15 residues. The germline gives CDR1 MNHNS, CDR2 SASEGT. V lost 3 bases, J lost 1 base, and 10 bases lay in between. The CDR3 is CASSDGGLSYNEQFF. CDR3 DNA sequence: TGTGCCAGCAGTGATGGGGGACTTTCCTACAATGAGCAGTTCTTC.

The table lists this clone with a few counts. Possible read error: a much larger clone is one base away. The chain has TRBV24-1 and TRBJ2-5; TRBD1 matches at 12 bases. V lost 6 bases, J lost 5 bases, and 12 bases stayed unmatched. CDR3 size: 17 residues. Germline CDR1 is KGHDR and CDR2 is SFDVKD. CDR3 nucleotides: TGTGCCACCAGTTATTCCCGGGACAGGGGGCGAGGGGAGACCCAGTACTTC. Translating gives CATSYSRDRGRGETQYF.

This clone was counted only a few times. The chain recombines TRBV6-1 with TRBJ2-2; no reliable D call. The germline V gene has CDR1 MNHNS and CDR2 SASEGT. The length of the CDR3 is 15 residues. V was pared by 6 bases and J by 0 bases, with 11 bases between. CDR3 loop: CASRKVVPNTGELFF. The CDR3, as DNA: TGTGCCAGCAGGAAGGTGGTTCCGAACACCGGGGAGCTGTTTTTT.

This clone was picked up many times. The rearrangement joins TRBV5-1 to TRBJ1-3, with TRBD1 as a possible D gene (5 bases). Trimming took 1 base from V and 2 from J, leaving 10 bases between them. Germline V lookup: CDR1 SGHRS, CDR2 YFSETQ. The CDR3 extends over 15 amino acids. CDR3 sequence (DNA): TGCGCCAGCAGCTTGATGGGGGACCCTGGAAACACCATATATTTT. Protein sequence: CASSLMGDPGNTIYF.

A few counts support this clone. The chain couples TRBV7-9 to TRBJ1-2; weak D call: TRBD1 (5 bases). The CDR3 runs 12 residues. V shed 5 bases and J shed 6 bases, with 10 bases lying between them. Germline CDR1 and CDR2: SEHNR and FQNEAQ (reference sequence). For the CDR3, the DNA is TGTGCCAGCAGCGACAGTCAAAATGGCTACACCTTC. Protein product: CASSDSQNGYTF. The full variable domain, completed using reference TRBV7-9 and TRBJ1-2, is DTGVSQNPRHKITKRGQNVTFRCDPISEHNRLYWYRQTLGQGPEFLTYFQNEAQLEKSRLLSDRFSAERPKGSFSTLEIQRTEQGDSAMYLCASSDSQNGYTFGSGTRLTVV.